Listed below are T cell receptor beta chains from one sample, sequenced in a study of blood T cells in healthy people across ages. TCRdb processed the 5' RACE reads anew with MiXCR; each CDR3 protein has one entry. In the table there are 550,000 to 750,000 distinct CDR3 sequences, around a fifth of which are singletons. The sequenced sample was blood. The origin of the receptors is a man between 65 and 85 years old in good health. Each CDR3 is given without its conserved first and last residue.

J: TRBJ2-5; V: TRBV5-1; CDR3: ASSFSLTVNRETQY
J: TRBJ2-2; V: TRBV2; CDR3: ASSERGLGELF
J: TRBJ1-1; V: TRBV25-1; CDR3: ASSAAPGQGGETEAF
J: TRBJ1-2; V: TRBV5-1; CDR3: ASSLSGQGAYGYT
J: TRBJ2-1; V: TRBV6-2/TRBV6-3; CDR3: ASSTRVEQF
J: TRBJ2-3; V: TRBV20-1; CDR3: SAGDLGGRSPDTQY
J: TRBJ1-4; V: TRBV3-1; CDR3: ASSHRAGTDNEKLF
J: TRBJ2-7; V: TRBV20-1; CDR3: SARYQHEQY
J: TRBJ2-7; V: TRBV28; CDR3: ASQGQQRYEQY
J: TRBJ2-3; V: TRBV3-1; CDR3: ASTRDYSTDTQY
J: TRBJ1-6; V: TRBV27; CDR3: ASSLEGHNNSPLH
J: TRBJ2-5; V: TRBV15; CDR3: ATSRPGTKAEAQC
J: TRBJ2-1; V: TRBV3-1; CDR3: ASSTLVKGNEQF
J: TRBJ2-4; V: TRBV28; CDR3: ASSMGTGLAKNIQY
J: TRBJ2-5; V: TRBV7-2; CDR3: ASSLGSKSETQY
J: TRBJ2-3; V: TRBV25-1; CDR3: AVQALVLDTQY
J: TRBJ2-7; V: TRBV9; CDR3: ASSPLENVFNEQY
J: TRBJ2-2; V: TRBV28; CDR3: ASRIPTGELF
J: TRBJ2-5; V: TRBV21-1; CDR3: ASSIRQGIFQETQY
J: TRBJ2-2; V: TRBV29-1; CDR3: SVERGDPGELF
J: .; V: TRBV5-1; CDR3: ASSLEGSGTKQF
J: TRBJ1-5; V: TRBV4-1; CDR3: ASSQGVVSNQPQH
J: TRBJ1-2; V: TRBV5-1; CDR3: ASSPGGDSLYGYT
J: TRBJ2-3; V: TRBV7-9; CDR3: ASSLTSGDTQY
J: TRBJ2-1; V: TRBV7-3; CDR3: ASSTLAGGTYNEQF
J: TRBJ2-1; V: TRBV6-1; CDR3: ASSTTGAKNEQF
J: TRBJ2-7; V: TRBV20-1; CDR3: SAVSTSGNYEQY
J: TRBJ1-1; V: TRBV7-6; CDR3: ASSHPVGGMNTEAF
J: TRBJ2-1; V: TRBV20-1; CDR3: SATKQTTGYNEQF
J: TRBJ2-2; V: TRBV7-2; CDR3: ASSLLEGAGELF
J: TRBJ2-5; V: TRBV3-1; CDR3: ASKRGEETQY